These 27 T cell receptor beta chains originate from one sample sequenced in a study of cytomegalovirus exposure and HLA in healthy donors. PCR involved 60 Vbeta and 13 Jbeta primers. Libraries were prepared by immunoSEQ multiplex PCR; TCRdb keeps only in-frame clonotypes and omits some of them. The table has approximately 100,000 clones, under 75% seen once. Sequencing was carried out using PBMCs. Receptors originate from a man in his fifties or sixties in good health and CMV-seronegative.

The chain is built from TRBV6-6 and TRBJ2-5; D is perhaps TRBD1 (6 bases). The V end was cut by 0 bases, the J end by 3 bases, with 8 bases between. Per germline, CDR1 MNHNY and CDR2 SVGAGI (reference sequence). This CDR3 comprises 14 residues. CDR3 nucleotides: TGTGCCAGCAGTTACTCGAAGGGGGAAGAGACCCAGTACTTC. Its translation is CASSYSKGEETQYF.

This rearrangement joins TRBV27 to TRBJ2-1, with D possibly being TRBD2 (6 bases). In germline, CDR1 is MNHEY, CDR2 SMNVEV (reference sequence). CDR3 size: 16 residues. V lost 0 bases to trimming and J lost 4 bases, with 13 bases between them. As DNA, the CDR3 is TGTGCCAGCAGTTTATCCCCGGGACGGGGGTACAATGAGCAGTTCTTC. Amino acid sequence: CASSLSPGRGYNEQFF.

The chain links TRBV28 to TRBJ2-2, with 9 bases that match TRBD2. CDR3 length equals 16 residues. Germline CDR1 reads MDHEN; CDR2 reads SYDVKM. V lost 8 bases to trimming and J lost 3 bases; unmatched junction nucleotides: 10. The CDR3 nucleotides are TGTGCCAGCGGAACAATTGGCGGGGGGGACACCGGGGAGCTGTTTTTT. It translates to CASGTIGGGDTGELFF.

This clone was observed once. The chain is built from TRBV23-1 and TRBJ2-4; 8 nucleotides line up with TRBD2. TRBV23-1 is noted as an ORF with a role that remains uncertain. With V trimmed by 4 bases and J by 4 bases, 12 bases remained unmatched. The CDR3 loop spans 17 amino acids. The chain's CDR3 is CASSPGGGALLKNIQYF. The CDR3 region has the DNA TGCGCCAGCAGTCCCGGGGGGGGCGCGCTGTTAAAAAACATTCAGTACTTC.

This chain connects TRBV6-5 to TRBJ2-5, with 8 bases aligning to TRBD1. The end of the DNA is better explained by TRBJ2-7, so the J call may be wrong. CDR3 length: 14 residues. Germline V gives CDR1 MNHEY, CDR2 SVGAGI. The CDR3 nucleotides are TGTGCCAGCAGCCGAGGACAGGGTTCCTACGAGCAGTACTTC. Translation gives CASSRGQGSYEQYF.

In regard to this clone: At one boundary the junction diverges from the germline segment, which might be a read error. The CDR3 loop is CASSESPTGNLF. The CDR3 DNA is TGTGCCAGCAGCGAATCACCGACAGGGAATCTCTTC. This chain joins TRBV5-4 and TRBJ1-2; 7 bases map to TRBD1. The CDR3 loop spans 12 amino acids. The germline CDR1 and CDR2 sequences are SGHNT and YYREEE (reference sequence).

This clone has a handful of counts. The CDR3 bases are TGTGCCAGCAGTGTTAGCGTAAACACCGGGGAGCTGTTTTTT. This sequence encodes CASSVSVNTGELFF. V is TRBV6-4 and J is TRBJ2-2, with TRBD2 as a possible D gene (5 bases). V was clipped by 4 bases and J by 2 bases, with 8 bases between them. CDR1 is MRHNA and CDR2 is SNTAGT in the germline V gene. This CDR3 contains 14 residues.

The V gene is TRBV6-5, the J gene TRBJ1-2, with TRBD1 matching 9 bases. V was clipped by 7 bases and J by 6 bases; unmatched bases: 12. Germline-derived CDR1 and CDR2 are MNHEY and SVGAGI. CDR3 size: 15 residues. CDR3 sequence reads: CASTLHWDRENGYTF. DNA for the CDR3: TGTGCCAGCACCTTACATTGGGACAGGGAAAATGGCTACACCTTC.

This sequence joins TRBV11-2 and TRBJ2-7; D may be TRBD2 (6 bases). Germline loops: CDR1 SGHAT, CDR2 FQNNGV. The CDR3 has 11 amino acids. Trimming took 5 bases from V and 9 from J, leaving 11 bases between them. DNA for the CDR3: TGTGCCAGCAGCGTCCGAGCGGGGCAGTACTTC. Protein: CASSVRAGQYF.

This clone was seen only once. This chain uses TRBV27 with TRBJ1-5; the D is unclear. The V and J ends lost 2 bases and 2 bases respectively, with 10 bases between them. The germline gives CDR1 MNHEY, CDR2 SMNVEV (reference sequence). The CDR3 spans 15 residues. Written as DNA, the CDR3 is TGTGCCAGCAGTTTAAGTCGGGGAGGCAATCAGCCCCAGCATTTT. Encoded protein: CASSLSRGGNQPQHF.

This chain connects TRBV29-1 to TRBJ1-1, with D perhaps TRBD1 (6 bases). Trimming shortened V by 1 base and J by 4 bases, and 19 bases separated the two germline ends. Germline V gives CDR1 SQVTM, CDR2 ANQGSEA. The CDR3 is 16 residues long. CDR3 protein: CSVEARGGQGGTEAFF. The CDR3 bases are TGCAGCGTTGAAGCACGGGGGGGCCAAGGGGGCACTGAAGCTTTCTTT. Full variable domain (remainder filled in from reference TRBV29-1 and TRBJ1-1): SAVISQKPSRDICQRGTSLTIQCQVDSQVTMMFWYRQQPGQSLTLIATANQGSEATYESGFVIDKFPISRPNLTFSTLTVSNMSPEDSSIYLCSVEARGGQGGTEAFFGQGTRLTVV.

The V gene is TRBV5-1, the J gene TRBJ2-7; 9 bases match TRBD1. The CDR3 runs 15 residues. Per the germline V gene, CDR1 is SGHRS and CDR2 is YFSETQ. The V and J ends lost 1 base and 7 bases, in that order; junction bases with no gene match: 9. CDR3 in amino acids: CASSLNGQGSGEQYF. The CDR3 region has the DNA TGCGCCAGCAGCTTGAATGGACAGGGGTCTGGAGAGCAGTACTTC.

V gene TRBV7-9 combines with J gene TRBJ2-7, with 9 positions matching TRBD2. The CDR3 is made up of 15 amino acids. Per germline, CDR1 SEHNR and CDR2 FQNEAQ (reference sequence). The V gene end was trimmed by 5 bases and the J gene end by 1 base; junction bases not matched to a gene: 6. CDR3 region: CASSALAGASYEQYF. The CDR3 DNA is TGTGCCAGCAGCGCCTTAGCGGGAGCTTCCTACGAGCAGTACTTC.

The V call is TRBV19, the J call TRBJ2-3; D is perhaps TRBD2 (6 bases). CDR1 and CDR2 (germline): LNHDA, SQIVND (reference sequence). This CDR3 is built from 18 residues. Trimming cost V 4 bases and J 2 bases, with 22 bases left between them. In nucleotides, the CDR3 is TGTGCCAGTAGTACCCTAGATGGGGCGGGGCCGCACACAGATACGCAGTATTTT. It yields the protein CASSTLDGAGPHTDTQYF.

The V call is TRBV18, the J call TRBJ2-1, with 12 bases that match TRBD2. This CDR3 has 17 amino acids. Germline V gives CDR1 KGHSH, CDR2 LQKENI. V lost 3 bases, J lost 2 bases, and 5 bases stayed unmatched. The CDR3 coding sequence is TGTGCCAGCTCACCGACTAGCGGGGGCCTTACCTACAATGAGCAGTTCTTC. Translating it yields CASSPTSGGLTYNEQFF.

This clone was seen a handful of times. The chain recombines TRBV5-4 with TRBJ2-7; D possibly corresponds to TRBD2 (6 bases). From germline, CDR1 is SGHNT and CDR2 YYREEE (reference sequence). The CDR3 contains 17 residues. With 0 bases removed from V and 4 bases from J, the gap between germline ends came to 20 bases. The CDR3 loop is CASSLVSARRGRYEQYF. CDR3 sequence (DNA): TGTGCCAGCAGCTTGGTTTCGGCACGGAGGGGTAGATACGAGCAGTACTTC.

The chain has TRBV5-4 and TRBJ1-5; no firm D call. Trimming stripped 0 bases from V and 4 bases from J, with 8 bases between. Germline V gives CDR1 SGHNT, CDR2 YYREEE (reference sequence). The CDR3 has 14 residues. CDR3 sequence: CASSLATGNQPQHF. The CDR3 nucleotides are TGTGCCAGCAGCTTGGCCACGGGTAATCAGCCCCAGCATTTT.

The genes are TRBV5-1 and TRBJ2-3; D uncertain. The CDR3 extends over 15 amino acids. Trimming pared 1 base from V and 0 bases from J, leaving 9 bases between. The germline V gene has CDR1 SGHRS and CDR2 YFSETQ. The CDR3 sequence: CASSLRPGSTDTQYF. The CDR3 region has the DNA TGCGCCAGCAGCTTGCGGCCAGGTAGCACAGATACGCAGTATTTT.

This clone was seen only a few times. The chain carries TRBV2 and TRBJ2-7, with a tentative D call TRBD1 (6 bases). V lost 0 bases to trimming and J lost 4 bases, with 16 bases between them. Germline loops: CDR1 SNHLY, CDR2 FYNNEI. The length of the CDR3 is 16 residues. As DNA, the CDR3 is TGTGCCAGCAGTGAAGCTCCCTCAGGGGTCGCATACGAGCAGTACTTC. Translated, it gives CASSEAPSGVAYEQYF.

The chain's CDR3 is CASSDAYRRYGYTF. CDR3 coding DNA: TGTGCCAGCAGCGACGCTTACAGACGCTATGGCTACACCTTC. This chain links TRBV7-9 with TRBJ1-2; D gene ambiguous. V lost 5 bases to trimming and J lost 4 bases, with 14 bases between them. This CDR3 is 14 amino acids long. Germline CDR1 SEHNR, CDR2 FQNEAQ (reference sequence).

The sample holds a few counts of this clone. V is TRBV5-4 and J is TRBJ2-5, with TRBD1 identical over 7 bases. V dropped 3 bases and J dropped 0; count of bases not matched to a gene: 2. CDR1 SGHNT and CDR2 YYREEE come from the germline V gene (reference sequence). The CDR3 length is 14 residues. CDR3 protein: CASSSGQYQETQYF. The CDR3 DNA is TGTGCCAGCAGCTCGGGACAGTACCAAGAGACCCAGTACTTC.

The V gene is TRBV28, the J gene TRBJ2-1; 7 bases align to TRBD2. The J segment lost 2 bases and the V segment lost 10 bases, leaving 5 bases of the junction unmatched. The CDR3 spans 13 residues. The germline gives CDR1 MDHEN, CDR2 SYDVKM. The CDR3 protein is CATGGPPYNEQFF. CDR3 sequence (DNA): TGTGCCACGGGGGGTCCCCCCTACAATGAGCAGTTCTTC. Combining the CDR3 with reference TRBV28 and TRBJ2-1 gives the whole variable domain DVKVTQSSRYLVKRTGEKVFLECVQDMDHENMFWYRQDPGLGLRLIYFSYDVKMKEKGDIPEGYSVSREKKERFSLILESASTNQTSMYLCATGGPPYNEQFFGPGTRLTVL.

This clone was observed a single time. The chain employs TRBV7-2 and TRBJ2-1, with 11 bases identical to TRBD2. The CDR3 covers 13 residues. Germline values: CDR1 SGHTA, CDR2 FQGNSA. J gave up 4 bases and V 8 bases, and 1 base lay outside the gene matches. CDR3 DNA: TGTGCCAGCGGGACTAGCGGATACAATGAGCAGTTCTTC. It yields the protein CASGTSGYNEQFF. The entire variable domain, with the rest obtained from reference TRBV7-2 and TRBJ2-1, is as follows: GAGVSQSPSNKVTEKGKDVELRCDPISGHTALYWYRQSLGQGLEFLIYFQGNSAPDKSGLPSDRFSAERTGGSVSTLTIQRTQQEDSAVYLCASGTSGYNEQFFGPGTRLTVL.

The chain joins TRBV28 to TRBJ2-2, with unresolved D. Trimming took 2 bases from V and 2 from J, leaving 6 bases between them. The CDR3 loop spans 14 amino acids. Looked up from germline, CDR1 is MDHEN and CDR2 is SYDVKM. CDR3 bases: TGTGCCAGCAGTTTACCCAGTAACACCGGGGAGCTGTTTTTT. Protein: CASSLPSNTGELFF.

The rearrangement links TRBV6-5 to TRBJ1-4; no definite D call. The germline CDR1 and CDR2 sequences are MNHEY and SVGAGI. This CDR3 is built from 12 residues. Trimming took off 6 bases at V and 11 bases at J, with 13 bases between the two ends. The CDR3 loop reads CASSPSEGKLFF. CDR3 DNA sequence: TGTGCCAGCAGCCCCTCGGAGGGTAAACTGTTTTTT.

This chain joins TRBV20-1 and TRBJ1-1; D unresolved. Germline V CDR1 and CDR2: DFQATT, SNEGSKA (reference sequence). The CDR3 runs to 11 residues. V dropped 3 bases and J dropped 3 bases, with 5 bases sitting between them. The DNA for the CDR3 is TGCAGTGCTAGCGTAGACACTGAAGCTTTCTTT. It yields the protein CSASVDTEAFF.

This clone showed up just once. CDR3 sequence: CASSESLANEQFF. The CDR3 DNA is TGCGCCAGCAGTGAGTCTCTAGCGAATGAGCAGTTCTTC. V gene TRBV10-1 combines with J gene TRBJ2-1; TRBD2 might be the D (6 bases). Per germline, CDR1 WNHNN and CDR2 SYGVQD (reference sequence). V lost 0 bases and J lost 7, with 7 bases in between. There are 13 residues in the CDR3.